This T cell receptor beta chain was recovered during a study of CD8+CD57+ T cells in acquired aplastic anemia. Study overall: Sorted CD4+ plus CD8+ cells gave DNA averaging roughly 3 ug. Findings of the study overall: Found in both controls and patients were approximately 29 CD8+ CDR3 sequences. Levels of CD8+ Simpson's diversity were not significantly distinct in patients versus controls.

The CDR3 is 13 amino acids. V was shortened by 6 bases and J by 14 bases, with 17 bases between the two germline ends. Both TCR beta VDJ combination and CDR3 sequence profiling were carried out. Genomic DNA was the template for this profiling. A single record per CDR3 protein comes from TCRdb applying MiXCR to the reads. In the table there are about 120,000 distinct CDR3 sequences, 50% to 60% of which are singletons. On this clonotype: As yet, its antigen is unknown.

The authors sequenced patients whose flow cytometry had shown CD8+CD57+ cell expansion. Patients were treatment-naive when blood was sampled. The sequence was obtained from a human donor with aplastic anemia. V gene TRBV12-3 or TRBV12-4 combines with J gene TRBJ1-6; D unclear. The sequencing input was sorted CD4+, CD8+, or CD8+CD57+ T cells (not recorded which) from PBMCs. CDR3 region: CASSIERGRALHF. In DNA form, the CDR3 reads TGTGCCAGCAGCATCGAGCGGGGTCGGGCCCTCCACTTT.